These 19 T cell receptor beta chains share one sample of origin, sequenced in a study of human T cells and chemical hapten exposure. Stated time point: patch test 1, 2 weeks after DPC sensitization. Treatment denoted: therapeutic diphenylcyclopropenone sensitization with weekly scalp DPC. MiXCR, applied by TCRdb to the RACE reads, yields one record per CDR3 protein. In the table there are 300,000 to 450,000 distinct CDR3 sequences, more than 4.5% of which are singletons. The sequencing used whole blood, collected in connection with sensitization to the hapten diphenylcyclopropenone (DPC). These receptors originate from a woman aged 45-59 years with alopecia areata. Some clones in this sample may be carry-over from other donors' samples.

The V and J genes are TRBV6-5 and TRBJ2-1; D is unclear. This CDR3 is 15 amino acids long. V dropped 0 bases and J dropped 3 bases, with 9 bases sitting between them. Germline V gene sequence: CDR1 MNHEY, CDR2 SVGAGI. CDR3: CASSYSRHSYNEQFF. CDR3 in DNA: TGTGCCAGCAGTTACTCGAGACATAGCTACAATGAGCAGTTCTTC.

This clonotype was counted at least ten times. The chain uses TRBV6-2 or TRBV6-3 and TRBJ1-1; D not certain. V shed 4 bases and J shed 1 base, with 7 bases lying between them. The CDR3 is 13 residues long. Per the germline V gene, CDR1 is MNHEY and CDR2 is SVGEGT. Here the CDR3 DNA reads TGTGCCAGCAGTTCGAAGGGGAACACTGAAGCTTTCTTT. This translates into CASSSKGNTEAFF.

This clonotype was seen only a few times. The rearrangement uses TRBV4-3 and TRBJ1-1; D uncertain. Trimming removed 0 bases at V and 4 bases at J, with 9 bases between. This CDR3 comprises 14 residues. Germline V gene data show CDR1 as LGHNA and CDR2 as YSLEER. CDR3 sequence reads: CASSQEKGGTEAFF. In DNA, the CDR3 is TGCGCCAGCAGCCAAGAGAAGGGCGGCACTGAAGCTTTCTTT.

The J gene is TRBJ1-2, the V gene TRBV27, with 9 bases matching TRBD1. Germline V gene data show CDR1 as MNHEY and CDR2 as SMNVEV (reference sequence). V shed 8 bases and J 6 bases; nucleotides not matched to a gene: 1. This CDR3 spans 11 amino acids. CDR3 protein: CASWTGDGYTF. In DNA form, the CDR3 reads TGTGCCAGCTGGACAGGGGATGGCTACACCTTC.

This clonotype showed up many times. The J gene is TRBJ2-7, the V gene TRBV4-1, with 12 bases aligning to TRBD2. The CDR3 runs 15 residues. Germline trimming cut 4 bases from V and 7 bases from J; bases unmatched to any gene: 8. Germline CDR1 reads MGHRA; CDR2 reads YSYEKL. The CDR3, as DNA: TGCGCCAGCAGCCGCATGACTAGCGGGAGTGATGAGCAGTACTTC. Amino acids: CASSRMTSGSDEQYF.

Comment on this clonotype: A much larger clone differs by one base, so this may be a read error. This chain links TRBV2 with TRBJ1-2; a possible D gene is TRBD1 (5 bases). Germline assignment: CDR1 SNHLY and CDR2 FYNNEI. The CDR3 runs 11 residues. The CDR3 region has the DNA TGTGCCAAGAAGGTTCCCCAGGGCTACTCCTTC. Its protein product is CAKKVPQGYSF.

The table lists this clonotype with a few counts. This rearrangement joins TRBV12-3 or TRBV12-4 to TRBJ1-3; 7 bases align to TRBD1. The J segment lost 8 bases and the V segment lost 7 bases, leaving 11 bases of the junction unmatched. The CDR3 has 14 amino acids. The CDR3 region is CASNPGTVEYTIYF. CDR3 in DNA: TGTGCCAGCAACCCCGGGACAGTGGAGTACACCATATATTTT.

This clonotype has ten or more counts. This chain joins TRBV7-9 and TRBJ2-5, with 9 bases aligning to TRBD1. Germline-derived CDR1 and CDR2 are SEHNR and FQNEAQ (reference sequence). With V trimmed by 4 bases and J by 4 bases, 4 bases remained unmatched. CDR3 length: 14 residues. CDR3 sequence: CASSYQQGAETQYF. In nucleotides, the CDR3 is TGTGCCAGCAGCTATCAACAGGGGGCAGAGACCCAGTACTTC. Using reference TRBV7-9 and TRBJ2-5 for the parts outside the CDR3, the full variable domain is DTGVSQNPRHKITKRGQNVTFRCDPISEHNRLYWYRQTLGQGPEFLTYFQNEAQLEKSRLLSDRFSAERPKGSFSTLEIQRTEQGDSAMYLCASSYQQGAETQYFGPGTRLLVL.

The sample holds many counts of this clonotype. The chain combines TRBV7-2 with TRBJ2-1; TRBD2 matches 11 bases. The germline V gene encodes CDR1 SGHTA and CDR2 FQGNSA. There are 16 residues in the CDR3. With 5 bases clipped from V and 9 bases from J, the junction kept 12 bases outside the gene matches. In DNA form, the CDR3 reads TGTGCCAGCAGCCCCACCATAGCGGGGGGGCATGGTGAGCAGTTCTTC. Translating it yields CASSPTIAGGHGEQFF.

This clonotype was seen a handful of times. The chain employs TRBV20-1 and TRBJ2-2; no clear D gene. This CDR3 is built from 12 residues. Germline CDR1 and CDR2: DFQATT and SNEGSKA (reference sequence). V gave up 3 bases and J gave up 5 bases, with 7 bases separating them. CDR3 amino acids: CSASLWTGELFF. The CDR3 DNA is TGCAGTGCTAGCCTATGGACCGGGGAGCTGTTTTTT.

This clonotype was observed many times. In nucleotides, the CDR3 is TGTGCCAGCAGCTCGACAGAAAACATTCAGTACTTC. Its translation: CASSSTENIQYF. The chain combines TRBV7-9 with TRBJ2-4; D might be TRBD1 (5 bases). V gave up 4 bases and J gave up 5 bases, with 6 bases separating them. Germline-derived CDR1 and CDR2 are SEHNR and FQNEAQ (reference sequence). This CDR3 region has 12 residues.

In this sample, this clonotype turned up many times. The CDR3 DNA reads as TGCGCCAGCAGTCACCGGACGGAGGGTTACGAGCAGTACTTC. Protein product: CASSHRTEGYEQYF. The chain links TRBV23-1 to TRBJ2-7; D might be TRBD2 (6 bases). TRBV23-1 is given ORF status, its function remaining uncertain. The CDR3 is made up of 14 amino acids. V lost 3 bases, J lost 4 bases, and 13 bases lay in between.

A word on this clonotype: This may be a read error, as it is one base from a much larger clone. The genes are TRBV12-3 or TRBV12-4 and TRBJ2-5; 8 nucleotides agree with TRBD1. This CDR3 has 15 amino acids. The CDR3 nucleotides read TGTGCCAGCAGCCCTCTCCAGGGGGCAATAGAGTCCCAGTACTTC. Protein: CASSPLQGAIESQYF.

This clonotype has at least ten counts. The V gene is TRBV20-1, the J gene TRBJ1-5; D remains ambiguous. Deletions cut 5 bases from V and 4 bases from J, with 15 bases between. The CDR3 loop spans 14 amino acids. In germline, CDR1 is DFQATT, CDR2 SNEGSKA (reference sequence). The CDR3: CSAQDTARNQPQHF. The CDR3 coding sequence is TGCAGTGCTCAAGACACCGCCAGAAATCAGCCCCAGCATTTT.

This clonotype was detected only a few times. DNA for the CDR3: TGTGCCAGCAGCTCTACAGGCACCATGTCACCCCTCCACTTT. Translating gives CASSSTGTMSPLHF. The rearrangement joins TRBV9 to TRBJ1-6; D is possibly TRBD1 (5 bases). The CDR3 is 14 amino acids. V shed 4 bases and J shed 10 bases, with 15 bases lying between them. From germline, CDR1 is SGDLS and CDR2 YYNGEE. The variable domain in full, with the rest retrieved from reference TRBV9 and TRBJ1-6, is DSGVTQTPKHLITATGQRVTLRCSPRSGDLSVYWYQQSLDQGLQFLIQYYNGEERAKGNILERFSAQQFPDLHSELNLSSLELGDSALYFCASSSTGTMSPLHFGNGTRLTVT.

A remark on this clonotype: This could be a read error, since a much larger clone is one nucleotide away. The chain is built from TRBV3-1 and TRBJ1-4; TRBD1 matches 9 bases. V gave up 3 bases and J gave up 7 bases; unmatched junction bases: 9. This CDR3 has 16 residues. CDR1 LGHDT and CDR2 YNNKEL come from the germline V gene (reference sequence). The CDR3 DNA sequence: TGTGCCAGCAGCCAGAGACAGGGGGTAGGGCGTGAAAAACTGTTTTTT. Translation gives CASSQRQGVGREKLFF.

This clonotype was seen at least ten times. The V and J genes are TRBV7-8 and TRBJ2-6, with 12 bases identical to TRBD1. V lost 0 bases and J lost 2; bases outside the gene matches: 5. The CDR3 has 19 residues. The germline gives CDR1 SGHVS, CDR2 FQNEAQ. The CDR3 loop is CASSLAPWDRGPGANVLTF. The CDR3 DNA reads TGTGCCAGCAGCTTAGCTCCCTGGGACAGGGGGCCTGGGGCCAACGTCCTGACTTTC. The full variable domain, completed using reference TRBV7-8 and TRBJ2-6, is GAGVSQSPRYKVAKRGQDVALRCDPISGHVSLFWYQQALGQGPEFLTYFQNEAQLDKSGLPSDRFFAERPEGSVSTLKIQRTQQEDSAVYLCASSLAPWDRGPGANVLTFGAGSRLTVL.

This clonotype was observed at least ten times. The CDR3 DNA reads TGTGCCAGCAGCTCCAGGGGGACGGAGACCCAGTACTTC. Encoded protein: CASSSRGTETQYF. The genes are TRBV9 and TRBJ2-5, with 7 bases matching TRBD1. The germline CDR1 and CDR2 sequences are SGDLS and YYNGEE. Unmatched junction bases numbered 5, after V lost 4 bases and J lost 5 bases. CDR3 length: 13 amino acids.

This clonotype was seen ten or more times. V gene TRBV7-9 combines with J gene TRBJ2-1; 8 bases are shared with TRBD1. The V gene end was trimmed by 5 bases and the J gene end by 9 bases; junction bases not matched to a gene: 12. The CDR3 extends over 15 amino acids. CDR1 and CDR2 (germline): SEHNR, FQNEAQ (reference sequence). CDR3 in amino acids: CASSKDRGRTAEQFF. As DNA, the CDR3 is TGTGCCAGCAGCAAAGACAGGGGAAGGACAGCTGAGCAGTTCTTC. Complete variable domain (other parts from reference TRBV7-9 and TRBJ2-1): DTGVSQNPRHKITKRGQNVTFRCDPISEHNRLYWYRQTLGQGPEFLTYFQNEAQLEKSRLLSDRFSAERPKGSFSTLEIQRTEQGDSAMYLCASSKDRGRTAEQFFGPGTRLTVL.